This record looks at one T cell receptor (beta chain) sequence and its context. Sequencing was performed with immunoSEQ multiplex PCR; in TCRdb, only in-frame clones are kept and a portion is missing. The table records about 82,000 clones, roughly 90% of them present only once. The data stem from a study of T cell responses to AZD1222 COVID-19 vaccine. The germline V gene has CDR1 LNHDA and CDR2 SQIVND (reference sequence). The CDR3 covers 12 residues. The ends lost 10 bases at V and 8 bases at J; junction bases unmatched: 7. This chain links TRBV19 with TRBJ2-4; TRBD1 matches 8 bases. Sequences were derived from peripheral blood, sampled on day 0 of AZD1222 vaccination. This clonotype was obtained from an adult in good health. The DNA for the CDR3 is TGTGCCACGTCACAGGGGGGATACATTCAGTACTTC. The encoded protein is CATSQGGYIQYF.